Listed below are T cell receptor beta chains from one sample, sequenced in a study of T cell responses to AZD1222 COVID-19 vaccine. Sequenced by immunoSEQ multiplex PCR; TCRdb stores in-frame clones only, minus some. This sample has some 140,000 clones, with 84% found just once. The sequencing here drew on peripheral blood, taken on day 0 of AZD1222 vaccination. The receptors derive from an adult in good health. Each CDR3 is given with its conserved first and last residue. The order of the fields is D gene, J gene, V gene, clone size, CDR3 protein, CDR3 DNA. D genes are given only for firm matches. Clone size is stated in some rows and not others, as once, few, many or a class when expanded.

D: TRBD1
J: TRBJ1-2
V: TRBV6-1
size: -
CDR3: CASRETTGKGFNGYTF
DNA: TGTGCCAGCAGAGAAACGACAGGGAAGGGGTTTAATGGCTACACCTTC

D: -
J: TRBJ2-3
V: TRBV25-1
size: -
CDR3: CASSYKKGKTDTQYF
DNA: TGTGCCAGCAGTTATAAAAAGGGCAAGACAGATACGCAGTATTTT

D: TRBD1
J: TRBJ1-5
V: TRBV19
size: -
CDR3: CASSNRDRALWQPQHF
DNA: TGTGCCAGTAGTAATCGGGACAGGGCCTTATGGCAGCCCCAGCATTTT

D: -
J: TRBJ1-6
V: TRBV19
size: -
CDR3: CASGDGQRIQNSPLHF
DNA: TGTGCCAGTGGGGACGGTCAAAGAATTCAGAATTCACCCCTCCACTTT

D: TRBD2
J: TRBJ2-1
V: TRBV9
size: once
CDR3: CASSTRTSGGARNEQFF
DNA: TGTGCCAGCAGCACTCGGACTAGCGGGGGGGCCCGGAATGAGCAGTTCTTC

D: TRBD1
J: TRBJ2-7
V: TRBV19
size: -
CDR3: CASSPGDSSSYEQYF
DNA: TGTGCCAGTAGTCCCGGGGACAGTAGCTCCTACGAGCAGTACTTC

D: -
J: TRBJ1-6
V: TRBV9
size: few
CDR3: CASSRGGISPLHF
DNA: TGTGCCAGCAGCCGGGGGGGCATTTCACCCCTCCACTTT

D: -
J: TRBJ2-1
V: TRBV7-6
size: -
CDR3: CASSPITGPRAGSEQFF
DNA: TGTGCCAGCAGCCCAATCACGGGACCTCGGGCGGGGAGTGAGCAGTTCTTC

D: -
J: TRBJ2-3
V: TRBV7-2
size: -
CDR3: CASSLLGLHTDTQYF
DNA: TGTGCCAGCAGCTTATTAGGACTTCACACAGATACGCAGTATTTT

D: -
J: TRBJ1-2
V: TRBV5-6
size: once
CDR3: CATRLTPDSVGYTF
DNA: TGTGCCACACGTCTAACCCCAGACTCCGTCGGCTACACCTTC

D: -
J: TRBJ1-2
V: TRBV6-2/TRBV6-3
size: -
CDR3: CASSTPQSVGYTF
DNA: TGTGCCAGCAGTACTCCACAATCCGTTGGCTACACCTTC

D: TRBD1
J: TRBJ2-5
V: TRBV5-1
size: -
CDR3: CASSLAVGRGREETQYF
DNA: TGCGCCAGCAGCTTGGCCGTCGGCAGGGGGAGAGAGGAGACCCAGTACTTC

D: -
J: TRBJ2-7
V: TRBV4-2
size: -
CDR3: CASSPRVGDEQYF
DNA: TGTGCCAGCAGCCCCCGGGTCGGAGACGAGCAGTACTTC

D: -
J: TRBJ1-1
V: TRBV7-9
size: -
CDR3: CASSFRETTEAFF
DNA: TGTGCCAGCAGCTTCCGGGAGACCACTGAAGCTTTCTTT

D: -
J: TRBJ1-2
V: TRBV9
size: -
CDR3: CASSAILGTGGYTF
DNA: TGTGCCAGCAGCGCTATCCTCGGGACGGGAGGCTACACCTTC

D: -
J: TRBJ1-4
V: TRBV5-1
size: -
CDR3: CASSLDRSGDRKLFF
DNA: TGCGCCAGCAGCTTAGACAGGTCTGGGGACCGAAAACTGTTTTTT

D: TRBD1
J: TRBJ2-2
V: TRBV7-3
size: -
CDR3: CASSSRQGGTGELFF
DNA: TGTGCCAGCAGCTCCAGACAGGGGGGCACCGGGGAGCTGTTTTTT

D: -
J: TRBJ1-1
V: TRBV3-1/TRBV3-2
size: -
CDR3: CASSLGTGNTEAFF
DNA: TGTGCCAGCAGCCTGGGGACCGGGAACACTGAAGCTTTCTTT

D: -
J: TRBJ2-7
V: TRBV7-2
size: -
CDR3: CASSLDPGSYEQYF
DNA: TGTGCCAGCAGCTTAGATCCGGGTTCCTACGAGCAGTACTTC

D: -
J: TRBJ1-4
V: TRBV11-2
size: -
CDR3: CASSPAQGFYGGEKLFF
DNA: TGTGCCAGCAGCCCCGCACAGGGATTTTACGGAGGAGAAAAACTGTTTTTT

D: -
J: TRBJ2-2
V: TRBV7-9
size: -
CDR3: CASTLLPLITTGELFF
DNA: TGTGCCAGCACCCTGCTCCCGCTCATCACCACCGGGGAGCTGTTTTTT

D: -
J: TRBJ2-5
V: TRBV5-1
size: -
CDR3: CASSRGTQETQYF
DNA: TGCGCCAGCAGCCGCGGGACTCAAGAGACCCAGTACTTC

D: -
J: TRBJ1-6
V: TRBV9
size: -
CDR3: CASSVEPNNSPLHF
DNA: TGTGCCAGCAGCGTAGAACCGAATAATTCACCCCTCCACTTT

D: -
J: TRBJ2-7
V: TRBV19
size: -
CDR3: CASSIVPGPYEQYF
DNA: TGTGCCAGTAGTATAGTGCCAGGGCCCTACGAGCAGTACTTC

D: -
J: TRBJ1-1
V: TRBV29-1
size: -
CDR3: CSVWGEGGNTEAFF
DNA: TGCAGCGTTTGGGGGGAGGGAGGGAACACTGAAGCTTTCTTT

D: TRBD1
J: TRBJ1-1
V: TRBV2
size: -
CDR3: CASSEETGRTEAFF
DNA: TGTGCCAGCAGTGAAGAGACAGGGCGTACTGAAGCTTTCTTT

D: -
J: TRBJ2-1
V: TRBV5-1
size: -
CDR3: CASMLTPQGHEQFF
DNA: TGCGCCAGCATGCTGACGCCTCAGGGACATGAGCAGTTCTTC